This TCR beta chain was sequenced during a study of cytomegalovirus exposure and HLA in healthy donors. General observations from the study: According to a later analysis, donors in an Asian-associated ancestry cluster reportedly had fewer N-insertions than the roughly 630-donor mean.

This clone came up many times. Its target is not known. CDR1 and CDR2 (germline): SGHNT, YYREEE (reference sequence). With 0 bases clipped from V and 4 bases from J, the junction kept 4 bases outside the gene matches. The CDR3 totals 15 residues. Primers included in the PCR were 60 Vbeta and 13 Jbeta primers. The assay was immunoSEQ multiplex PCR, and TCRdb's table has in-frame clones only and misses some. The sample yields more than 90,000 clones, about 70% seen once. Source material: PBMCs. The chain employs TRBV5-4 and TRBJ2-7, with 10 bases lining up with TRBD1. This TCR was sampled from a man between 25 and 39 years old in good health and CMV-seropositive. Here the CDR3 reads CASSLGGGQGYEQYF. The CDR3 bases are TGTGCCAGCAGCTTGGGGGGGGGACAGGGGTACGAGCAGTACTTC. The variable domain in full, completed from reference TRBV5-4 and TRBJ2-7, reads ETGVTQSPTHLIKTRGQQVTLRCSSQSGHNTVSWYQQALGQGPQFIFQYYREEENGRGNFPPRFSGLQFPNYSSELNVNALELDDSALYLCASSLGGGQGYEQYFGPGTRLTVT.